These 4 T cell receptor beta chains came from one sample sequenced in a study of shared clonotypes between healthy human individuals. Naivety among CD8 cells was defined by CD45RO negativity and positive CCR7 selection, thereby excluding terminally differentiated effector memory CD45RA+ cells. Here immunoSEQ multiplex PCR was the method, and the copy in TCRdb shows in-frame clones only, minus some. Of hundreds of thousands of clones listed, roughly 96% were seen once; the top ten hold less than 0.12%. Sequencing was performed on naive CD8+ T cells sorted from blood. These receptors all stem from a woman in her twenties or thirties in good health.

This sequence joins TRBV27 and TRBJ2-7; the match to TRBD2 covers 11 bases. The J segment lost 2 bases and the V segment lost 2 bases, leaving 11 bases of the junction unmatched. Per germline, CDR1 MNHEY and CDR2 SMNVEV (reference sequence). This CDR3 has 18 amino acids. CDR3 in DNA: TGTGCCAGCAGTTTACGACTAGCGGGACCCGGGCTCACCTACGAGCAGTACTTC. Translation gives CASSLRLAGPGLTYEQYF.

The chain joins TRBV6-1 to TRBJ2-2; 7 nucleotides match TRBD2. This CDR3 region has 16 residues. Germline V gene sequence: CDR1 MNHNS, CDR2 SASEGT. J lost 2 bases, V lost 4 bases, and 7 bases had no gene match. The CDR3 DNA reads TGTGCCAGCAGTGGGGGTAGCGGGCCAAACACCGGGGAGCTGTTTTTT. Translated, it gives CASSGGSGPNTGELFF.

This clone was picked up one time. CDR3 in amino acids: CASSLWAGASYNEQFF. The CDR3 DNA sequence: TGTGCCAGCAGTTTATGGGCCGGCGCGTCCTACAATGAGCAGTTCTTC. This chain joins TRBV27 and TRBJ2-1; D unclear. The germline V gene has CDR1 MNHEY and CDR2 SMNVEV (reference sequence). Trimming pared 1 base from V and 1 base from J, leaving 11 bases between. The CDR3 runs 16 residues.

The gene calls are TRBV2 and TRBJ2-7, with D tentatively TRBD1 (5 bases). Between the trimmed V and J ends, which lost 7 bases and 3 bases, there was a span of 7 bases. Germline loops: CDR1 SNHLY, CDR2 FYNNEI. The length of the CDR3 is 11 residues. The CDR3 here is CASKDSYEQYF. CDR3 in DNA: TGTGCCAGCAAAGACAGCTACGAGCAGTACTTC.